The rows below give T cell receptor beta chains drawn from one sample of a study of shared clonotypes between healthy human individuals. Assay used: immunoSEQ multiplex PCR; TCRdb lists only in-frame clones, some missing. The repertoire holds 800,000 to 950,000 clones, with around 96% as singletons. Sequenced material: naive CD8+ T cells sorted from blood. These receptors were collected from a man aged 25-45 years in good health. Each CDR3 is given with its conserved first and last residue. D genes are given only for firm matches. Size values are once, few and many counts, or a class for expanded clones, and some rows have none.

J gene: TRBJ1-3
V gene: TRBV7-9
clone size: NA
D gene: NA
CDR3 DNA: TGTGCCAGCAGCAAGGGGGAGAGCTCTGGAAACACCATATATTTT
CDR3 protein: CASSKGESSGNTIYF

J gene: TRBJ1-5
V gene: TRBV27
clone size: NA
D gene: NA
CDR3 DNA: TGTGCCAGCAGTTTACAAGGGGGCAATCAGCCCCAGCATTTT
CDR3 protein: CASSLQGGNQPQHF

J gene: TRBJ1-3
V gene: TRBV10-1
clone size: NA
D gene: NA
CDR3 DNA: TGCGCCAGCAGTGAGGGTCCAGGAGACACCATATATTTT
CDR3 protein: CASSEGPGDTIYF

J gene: TRBJ2-1
V gene: TRBV27
clone size: NA
D gene: NA
CDR3 DNA: TGTGCCAGCAGTTTCCGTACCTACAATGAGCAGTTCTTC
CDR3 protein: CASSFRTYNEQFF

J gene: TRBJ2-6
V gene: TRBV28
clone size: NA
D gene: NA
CDR3 DNA: TGTGCCAGCCGTACAAGTCCCTCTGGGGCCAACGTCCTGACTTTC
CDR3 protein: CASRTSPSGANVLTF

J gene: TRBJ2-3
V gene: TRBV7-6
clone size: NA
D gene: TRBD2
CDR3 DNA: TGTGCCAGCAGCTCCCGGACTAGATCTGTCACAGATACGCAGTATTTT
CDR3 protein: CASSSRTRSVTDTQYF

J gene: TRBJ1-1
V gene: TRBV27
clone size: NA
D gene: NA
CDR3 DNA: TGTGCCAGCAGTTCACGGCAGCAGGGGCCTGAAGCTTTCTTT
CDR3 protein: CASSSRQQGPEAFF

J gene: TRBJ2-1
V gene: TRBV4-1
clone size: NA
D gene: NA
CDR3 DNA: TGCGCCAGCACCCAGGGGCTAGCCTCCTACAATGAGCAGTTCTTC
CDR3 protein: CASTQGLASYNEQFF

J gene: TRBJ1-2
V gene: TRBV4-1
clone size: NA
D gene: NA
CDR3 DNA: TGCGCCAGCAGCCAAGAGGGGGTTTTCTCTGGCTACACCTTC
CDR3 protein: CASSQEGVFSGYTF

J gene: TRBJ2-3
V gene: TRBV27
clone size: NA
D gene: TRBD2
CDR3 DNA: TGTGCCAGCAGTCCCAATGGACTAGCGGGAGGCACAGATACGCAGTATTTT
CDR3 protein: CASSPNGLAGGTDTQYF

J gene: TRBJ1-1
V gene: TRBV7-3
clone size: NA
D gene: NA
CDR3 DNA: TGTGCCAGCAGTCCAACAGGAATGAACACTGAAGCTTTCTTT
CDR3 protein: CASSPTGMNTEAFF

J gene: TRBJ1-1
V gene: TRBV13
clone size: NA
D gene: NA
CDR3 DNA: TGTGCCAGCAGGCCGGGGCTGAACACTGAAGCTTTCTTT
CDR3 protein: CASRPGLNTEAFF

J gene: TRBJ2-5
V gene: TRBV5-1
clone size: NA
D gene: TRBD1
CDR3 DNA: TGCGCCAGCAGCCAGGACAGGGACAGGCTCCGGGAGACCCAGTACTTC
CDR3 protein: CASSQDRDRLRETQYF

J gene: TRBJ2-7
V gene: TRBV29-1
clone size: NA
D gene: NA
CDR3 DNA: TGCAGCGTTGAAGTGGGGACACCATCCTACGAGCAGTACTTC
CDR3 protein: CSVEVGTPSYEQYF

J gene: TRBJ2-2
V gene: TRBV5-4
clone size: NA
D gene: NA
CDR3 DNA: TGTGCCAGCAGCTTGGGGGGTCCACCCGGGGAGCTGTTTTTT
CDR3 protein: CASSLGGPPGELFF

J gene: TRBJ1-1
V gene: TRBV5-1
clone size: NA
D gene: NA
CDR3 DNA: TGCGCCAGCAGCTTTGACAGCTACACTGAAGCTTTCTTT
CDR3 protein: CASSFDSYTEAFF

J gene: TRBJ2-3
V gene: TRBV2
clone size: NA
D gene: NA
CDR3 DNA: TGTGCCAGCAGTGAACTCCCTATAAAAGATACGCAGTATTTT
CDR3 protein: CASSELPIKDTQYF

J gene: TRBJ1-1
V gene: TRBV28
clone size: NA
D gene: NA
CDR3 DNA: TGTGCCAGCAGTTTATATCAGGGAGGGGTGGACACTGAAGCTTTCTTT
CDR3 protein: CASSLYQGGVDTEAFF

J gene: TRBJ1-2
V gene: TRBV6-6
clone size: NA
D gene: TRBD1
CDR3 DNA: TGTGCCAGCAGAGATCGGGACAGGGTAAATGGCTACACCTTC
CDR3 protein: CASRDRDRVNGYTF

J gene: TRBJ2-7
V gene: TRBV7-8
clone size: NA
D gene: NA
CDR3 DNA: TGTGCCAGCAGCTCGCCTCTTGGGTACGAGCAGTACTTC
CDR3 protein: CASSSPLGYEQYF

J gene: TRBJ2-5
V gene: TRBV5-1
clone size: NA
D gene: TRBD2
CDR3 DNA: TGCGCCAGCAGCCCGGGACTAGCGGGAGTACTGGAGACCCAGTACTTC
CDR3 protein: CASSPGLAGVLETQYF

J gene: TRBJ2-7
V gene: TRBV2
clone size: NA
D gene: NA
CDR3 DNA: TGTGCCAGCAGTGAAGAGGCGGGGATCGCCTACGAGCAGTACTTC
CDR3 protein: CASSEEAGIAYEQYF

J gene: TRBJ2-2
V gene: TRBV14
clone size: NA
D gene: NA
CDR3 DNA: TGTGCCAGCAGCCAAGTGTCTAGCGCCGGGGAGCTGTTTTTT
CDR3 protein: CASSQVSSAGELFF

J gene: TRBJ2-2
V gene: TRBV5-4
clone size: NA
D gene: TRBD2
CDR3 DNA: TGTGCCAGCAGCTTGATGACTAGCGGGAATCGCGGGGAGCTGTTTTTT
CDR3 protein: CASSLMTSGNRGELFF

J gene: TRBJ2-3
V gene: TRBV4-1
clone size: NA
D gene: NA
CDR3 DNA: TGCGCCAGCAGCCAAGCTGGTGGCACAGATACGCAGTATTTT
CDR3 protein: CASSQAGGTDTQYF

J gene: TRBJ2-1
V gene: TRBV7-2
clone size: NA
D gene: NA
CDR3 DNA: TGTGCCAGCAGCTTAGGCGGGACCGCCTACAATGAGCAGTTCTTC
CDR3 protein: CASSLGGTAYNEQFF

J gene: TRBJ2-1
V gene: TRBV29-1
clone size: NA
D gene: TRBD2
CDR3 DNA: TGCAGCGTTCCCCACCCAAGAGCGGGAGGGCCCTACAATGAGCAGTTCTTC
CDR3 protein: CSVPHPRAGGPYNEQFF

J gene: TRBJ2-7
V gene: TRBV15
clone size: NA
D gene: NA
CDR3 DNA: TGTGCCACCAGCAGAGTTGGGGAGTCCTACGAGCAGTACTTC
CDR3 protein: CATSRVGESYEQYF

J gene: TRBJ2-1
V gene: TRBV13
clone size: NA
D gene: TRBD2
CDR3 DNA: TGTGCCAGCAGCTTAGGTCTTCGGACTAGCGGTCGAGGTGAGCAGTTCTTC
CDR3 protein: CASSLGLRTSGRGEQFF

J gene: TRBJ1-1
V gene: TRBV7-8
clone size: NA
D gene: NA
CDR3 DNA: TGTGCCAGCACCCCTCACGGGGGGGACCTGAACACTGAAGCTTTCTTT
CDR3 protein: CASTPHGGDLNTEAFF

J gene: TRBJ2-1
V gene: TRBV11-2
clone size: NA
D gene: TRBD2
CDR3 DNA: TGTGCCAGCAGCTTGGGTCCTAGCGGGGGCTACAATGAGCAGTTCTTC
CDR3 protein: CASSLGPSGGYNEQFF

J gene: TRBJ1-2
V gene: TRBV9
clone size: once
D gene: NA
CDR3 DNA: TGTGCCAGCAGCGTAGTAGACCAGCTCATCTATGGCTACACCTTC
CDR3 protein: CASSVVDQLIYGYTF

J gene: TRBJ2-7
V gene: TRBV7-9
clone size: NA
D gene: NA
CDR3 DNA: TGTGCCAGCGGAGAACGGGAGTACTTC
CDR3 protein: CASGEREYF

J gene: TRBJ2-7
V gene: TRBV5-4
clone size: NA
D gene: NA
CDR3 DNA: TGTGCCAGCAGCTTCGAGTCCTCCGTCTACGAGCAGTACTTC
CDR3 protein: CASSFESSVYEQYF

J gene: TRBJ2-7
V gene: TRBV27
clone size: once
D gene: NA
CDR3 DNA: TGTGCCAGCAGTTTAGGAGGGATACACTCCGAGCAGTACTTC
CDR3 protein: CASSLGGIHSEQYF

J gene: TRBJ2-1
V gene: TRBV7-9
clone size: NA
D gene: NA
CDR3 DNA: TGTGCCAGCAGCTTAGGGGGACTCTCGGTGGAGGGGCCCAATGAGCAGTTCTTC
CDR3 protein: CASSLGGLSVEGPNEQFF